This TCR beta chain originates from a study of siplizumab effects on memory and regulatory T cells. Regarding the study as a whole: Whether proliferating Tregs in siplizumab cultures suppress was not functionally confirmed. Roughly 75-97% of proliferating clones (CD4+ or CD8+) could not be assigned a naive or memory phenotype. Alloreactive sequences that could be traced to unstimulated CD4+ memory cells showed a significant reduction under siplizumab. Naive T cells appeared more varied than memory cells and looked like key alloresponse contributors.

About this clone: Its antigen is undetermined.

The CDR3 length is 15 residues. The ends were cut back, 4 bases at V and 3 bases at J, with 16 bases in the middle. Germline V gene data show CDR1 as MNHEY and CDR2 as SMNVEV (reference sequence). Sequenced by immunoSEQ multiplex PCR; TCRdb stores in-frame clones only, minus some. The repertoire includes tens of thousands of clones, roughly 87% of them detected once, and under 2% sits in the top ten. This chain links TRBV27 with TRBJ2-7; D might be TRBD2 (6 bases). The sample taken for sequencing was Tregs sorted from blood. The TCR originated in a human donor in good health. The CDR3 coding sequence is TGTGCCAGCAGTTCGCGCGGGAATAAGGTCTACGAGCAGTACTTC. It translates to CASSSRGNKVYEQYF.